This is a list of T cell receptor beta chains from one sample in a study of T cells in Graves' hyperthyroidism and ophthalmopathy. TCRdb re-called the multiplex PCR reads through MiXCR, storing one row per CDR3 protein. The data show a few hundred thousand distinct CDR3 sequences, about 15% seen once. Sequenced material: blood. The receptors stem from a woman aged 40 to 50 with Graves' hyperthyroidism. Each CDR3 is given with its conserved first and last residue. Rows may omit the clone size; those that give it use once, few, many or a size class.

clone_size j_call v_call cdr3_aa
many TRBJ2-7 TRBV28 CASSLSIGGSREQYF
few TRBJ2-4 TRBV6-1 CASMLAGVQNIQYF
many TRBJ2-1 TRBV5-1 CASSGNRENNEQFF
NA TRBJ2-7 TRBV28 CASSTHSYEQYF
NA TRBJ1-1 TRBV28 CASSFRAGGEAFF
many TRBJ1-1 TRBV3-1 CASSQGAGVGAEAFF
many TRBJ2-7 TRBV28 CASSKTRDRALPEQYF
NA TRBJ2-2 TRBV30 CAWIHGTTPNTGELFF
few TRBJ1-1 TRBV20-1 CSAQAGQGRVTEAFF
NA TRBJ2-4 TRBV4-1 CASSQEQAPNIRYF
many TRBJ2-7 TRBV12-3/TRBV12-4 CASSYSGMVPYEQYF
few TRBJ2-7 TRBV18 CASSPPNSFQGAIDEQYF
many TRBJ2-3 TRBV20-1 CSARESTDTQYF
many TRBJ2-2 TRBV20-1 CSAKPTSNTGELFF
few TRBJ1-2 TRBV19 CASSIHRGGYTF
many TRBJ2-5 TRBV3-1 CASSEGLAGVKTQYF
many TRBJ1-2 TRBV7-2 CASRPYHTANYGYTF
many TRBJ2-5 TRBV6-1 CASSEGGHQETQYF
few TRBJ1-2 TRBV20-1 CSASKTTGARYGYTF
many TRBJ2-3 TRBV5-1 CASSSRTSGSTDTQYF
many TRBJ1-6 TRBV3-1 CASSHASGDPLHF
NA TRBJ2-1 TRBV12-5 CASGPSYNEQFF
NA TRBJ2-5 TRBV19 CASSILAGLEETQYF